These 32 T cell receptor beta chains share one sample of origin, sequenced in a study of blood T cell repertoires in COVID-19 (dated by TCRdb to 2020 to 2022). The library came from the immunoSEQ multiplex PCR assay. Held by TCRdb, this immuneACCESS table contains in-frame sequences only and omits some clones. Under half of the omission traces to an unresolved V gene where checked; the cause of the rest is unknown. Across this sample there are 230,000 or so clones, with 88% seen only once. The ten top clones hold just over 2.5% of the sample. The material sequenced was PBMCs or T cells enriched from blood (not recorded which). These receptors all stem from a woman aged 30 to 39 who had recovered from COVID-19.

The gene calls are TRBV25-1 and TRBJ1-6; the D is unclear. Germline V gene sequence: CDR1 MGHDK, CDR2 SYGVNS. CDR3 length equals 14 residues. Trimming left V 8 bases short and J 0 bases short, with 8 bases between. The CDR3 region has the DNA TGTGCCAGCGAACAGAGCTCCTATAATTCACCCCTCCACTTT. It encodes CASEQSSYNSPLHF.

This chain joins TRBV9 and TRBJ1-2; TRBD1 is a possible D gene (6 bases). Trimming left V 1 base short and J 4 bases short, with 14 bases between. The CDR3 is 15 amino acids. CDR1 SGDLS and CDR2 YYNGEE come from the germline V gene. This CDR3 reads CASSVTPDSLYGYTF. The CDR3 bases are TGTGCCAGCAGCGTAACCCCGGACAGCCTCTATGGCTACACCTTC.

This sequence joins TRBV7-2 and TRBJ1-1; 8 nucleotides agree with TRBD1. This CDR3 region has 14 residues. Germline V CDR1 and CDR2: SGHTA, FQGNSA. V was pared by 1 base and J by 8 bases, with 6 bases of the junction left unmatched. Written as DNA, the CDR3 is TGTGCCAGCAGCTTAGGGGTTCGGGACAGGGAAGCTTTCTTT. It codes for CASSLGVRDREAFF.

Comment on this clone: Other DNA sequences in this sample translate to the same CDR3. The V and J genes are TRBV11-2 and TRBJ2-3; a weak D match, TRBD1 (5 bases). This CDR3 contains 15 residues. CDR1 is SGHAT and CDR2 is FQNNGV in the germline V gene. V gave up 0 bases and J gave up 3 bases, with 10 bases separating them. Here the CDR3 reads CASSLDPAGTDTQYF. DNA of the CDR3: TGTGCCAGCAGCTTAGATCCCGCAGGGACAGATACGCAGTATTTT.

Comment on this clone: Other DNA sequences in the sample encode the same CDR3. The chain joins TRBV9 to TRBJ2-7, with 9 positions matching TRBD1. The J segment lost 2 bases and the V segment lost 5 bases, leaving 5 bases of the junction unmatched. From germline, CDR1 is SGDLS and CDR2 YYNGEE. The CDR3 spans 14 residues. Here the CDR3 reads CASSAGTGTYEQYF. CDR3 DNA sequence: TGTGCCAGCAGTGCAGGGACAGGGACCTACGAGCAGTACTTC.

This clone was found once. The chain employs TRBV5-4 and TRBJ2-3; no reliable D call. The CDR3 loop spans 15 amino acids. Trimming took 0 bases from V and 2 from J, leaving 10 bases between them. CDR1 and CDR2 from the germline V gene are SGHNT and YYREEE (reference sequence). CDR3 nucleotide sequence: TGTGCCAGCAGCTTGGGAGGCCTCTTCACAGATACGCAGTATTTT. Residues: CASSLGGLFTDTQYF.

The gene calls are TRBV6-5 and TRBJ1-2, with D possibly matching TRBD1 (5 bases). The V gene's germline CDR1 is MNHEY and CDR2 SVGAGI. The CDR3 extends over 14 amino acids. Between the trimmed V and J ends, which lost 5 bases and 6 bases, there was a span of 16 bases. Here the CDR3 reads CASSPDWGEDGYTF. CDR3 bases: TGTGCCAGCAGTCCGGATTGGGGGGAGGATGGCTACACCTTC.

The J gene is TRBJ1-1, the V gene TRBV19, with a weak D call TRBD1 (5 bases). Trimming pared 5 bases from V and 3 bases from J, leaving 10 bases between. Germline CDR1 LNHDA, CDR2 SQIVND (reference sequence). The CDR3 spans 13 residues. CDR3: CASSDSRDTEAFF. Written as DNA, the CDR3 is TGTGCCAGTAGTGATTCCAGGGACACTGAAGCTTTCTTT.

A single count supports this clone. This chain connects TRBV4-3 to TRBJ1-4; 11 positions agree with TRBD1. In germline, CDR1 is LGHNA, CDR2 YSLEER. The CDR3 has 19 residues. J was trimmed by 8 bases and V by 2 bases; bases with no gene match: 16. CDR3 sequence reads: CASSQQGTGGGWIGEKLFF. As DNA, the CDR3 is TGCGCCAGCAGCCAACAGGGGACAGGGGGAGGCTGGATAGGGGAAAAACTGTTTTTT.

The gene calls are TRBV11-2 and TRBJ2-3, with TRBD1 as a possible D gene (5 bases). Germline V gene data show CDR1 as SGHAT and CDR2 as FQNNGV. Trimming took off 2 bases at V and 1 base at J, with 10 bases between the two ends. The CDR3 is 15 amino acids. CDR3 region: CASSLWQGRTDTQYF. CDR3 DNA: TGTGCCAGCAGCTTATGGCAGGGTCGCACAGATACGCAGTATTTT. Complete variable domain (other parts from reference TRBV11-2 and TRBJ2-3): EAGVAQSPRYKIIEKRQSVAFWCNPISGHATLYWYQQILGQGPKLLIQFQNNGVVDDSQLPKDRFSAERLKGVDSTLKIQPAKLEDSAVYLCASSLWQGRTDTQYFGPGTRLTVL.

V is TRBV19 and J is TRBJ2-1; D is possibly TRBD1 (5 bases). Germline values: CDR1 LNHDA, CDR2 SQIVND (reference sequence). This CDR3 has 15 residues. V shed 1 base and J shed 1 base, with 8 bases lying between them. CDR3 protein: CASSIVGASYNEQFF. In nucleotides, the CDR3 is TGTGCCAGTAGTATAGTAGGGGCGTCCTACAATGAGCAGTTCTTC.

This clone appeared once. The CDR3, as DNA: TGTGCCAGCAGTCCCTCCCGGGGTGGGATTTCCTACGAGCAGTACTTC. It yields the protein CASSPSRGGISYEQYF. The chain joins TRBV27 to TRBJ2-7, with a possible D match to TRBD2 (5 bases). The germline CDR1 and CDR2 sequences are MNHEY and SMNVEV (reference sequence). This CDR3 comprises 16 residues. The V and J ends lost 5 bases and 1 base respectively, with 18 bases between them.

This chain joins TRBV10-3 and TRBJ2-1; TRBD1 aligns across 9 bases. The CDR3 contains 15 residues. Germline V gene data show CDR1 as ENHRY and CDR2 as SYGVKD. Germline trimming cut 7 bases from V and 4 bases from J; bases unmatched to any gene: 8. Written as DNA, the CDR3 is TGTGCCATCAACGAGCCGGGACAGGGATACAATGAGCAGTTCTTC. This translates into CAINEPGQGYNEQFF.

This chain connects TRBV6-4 to TRBJ2-1; no clear D gene. The CDR3 has 16 residues. V was pared by 6 bases and J by 4 bases, with 19 bases between. Germline V gene sequence: CDR1 MRHNA, CDR2 SNTAGT. The CDR3 DNA follows: TGTGCCAGCAGACCTGACCCAAGCGTCCCATACAATGAGCAGTTCTTC. Translation gives CASRPDPSVPYNEQFF.

The chain links TRBV13 to TRBJ1-1; 8 bases are a match to TRBD1. CDR1 is PRHDT and CDR2 is FYEKMQ in the germline V gene (reference sequence). V shed 4 bases and J 0 bases; nucleotides not matched to a gene: 16. There are 19 residues in the CDR3. CDR3 DNA: TGTGCCAGCAGCTCCCACCCAGGGGGCGCGGTTCCTATGAACACTGAAGCTTTCTTT. Protein product: CASSSHPGGAVPMNTEAFF.

The chain uses TRBV2 and TRBJ1-6; 8 bases are shared with TRBD1. CDR3 length: 13 amino acids. The germline CDR1 and CDR2 sequences are SNHLY and FYNNEI. The CDR3 DNA reads as TGTGTCGCCGGGACAGGACCTGAATCACCCCTCCACTTT. It codes for CVAGTGPESPLHF.

This clone was found once. In the same sample, other DNA sequences code for this CDR3. The V and J genes are TRBV12-3 or TRBV12-4 and TRBJ1-1; D not certain. The CDR3 is 13 amino acids. V gave up 3 bases and J gave up 1 base, with 6 bases separating them. Here the CDR3 DNA reads TGTGCCAGCAGTTTCTCCGGGAACACTGAAGCTTTCTTT. Translation: CASSFSGNTEAFF.

A single count supports this clone. The chain combines TRBV7-2 with TRBJ2-7, with 7 nucleotides matching TRBD1. The CDR3 has 14 amino acids. Germline CDR1 and CDR2: SGHTA and FQGNSA. V shed 2 bases and J 2 bases; nucleotides not matched to a gene: 3. CDR3 coding DNA: TGTGCCAGCAGCTTATCCGACAGGGCCTACGAGCAGTACTTC. Amino acids: CASSLSDRAYEQYF.

This clone was counted a single time. The chain links TRBV27 to TRBJ2-5, with TRBD1 matching 12 bases. Germline CDR1 reads MNHEY; CDR2 reads SMNVEV (reference sequence). Trimming at V came to 6 bases and at J to 5 bases, leaving 4 bases not matched to a gene. This CDR3 comprises 14 residues. Written as DNA, the CDR3 is TGTGCCAGCAGCAGGGACAGGGGGCTGGAGACCCAGTACTTC. Protein sequence: CASSRDRGLETQYF.

The chain is built from TRBV4-2 and TRBJ1-5; maybe TRBD1 (6 bases). The V gene's germline CDR1 is LGHNA and CDR2 YNFKEQ. The V gene lost 0 bases and the J gene lost 9 bases, with 18 bases spanning the gap. The CDR3 is made up of 16 amino acids. The CDR3 DNA follows: TGTGCCAGCAGCCAAGATGGGGGGGCAACTCCCTCGCCCCAGCATTTT. Residues: CASSQDGGATPSPQHF.

The chain joins TRBV6-6 to TRBJ1-1, with TRBD1 matching over 11 bases. Germline V gives CDR1 MNHNY, CDR2 SVGAGI (reference sequence). This CDR3 region has 17 residues. V trimming: 5 bases; J trimming: 3 bases; junction bases outside the gene matches: 11. The CDR3 loop is CASSPGTGGIWDTEAFF. In DNA, the CDR3 is TGTGCCAGCAGTCCAGGGACAGGGGGGATTTGGGACACTGAAGCTTTCTTT.

V is TRBV12-3 or TRBV12-4 and J is TRBJ1-5; D is unclear. This CDR3 contains 13 residues. The germline V and J ends were trimmed by 6 bases and 0 bases, with 6 bases remaining between them. This CDR3 reads CASRRNSNQPQHF. CDR3 nucleotides: TGTGCCAGCAGGAGGAATAGCAATCAGCCCCAGCATTTT.

The chain employs TRBV11-2 and TRBJ2-7; 7 positions agree with TRBD1. The CDR3 runs to 17 residues. J was trimmed by 0 bases and V by 1 base; bases with no gene match: 9. Germline loops: CDR1 SGHAT, CDR2 FQNNGV. The CDR3 DNA reads TGTGCCAGCAGCTTAGCCTATGGGACAGCGAGCTCCTACGAGCAGTACTTC. Protein: CASSLAYGTASSYEQYF.

The rearrangement joins TRBV7-9 to TRBJ1-1; possible D gene TRBD1, 5 bases. The V gene's germline CDR1 is SEHNR and CDR2 FQNEAQ (reference sequence). This CDR3 is built from 14 residues. Trimming took 1 base from V and 4 from J, leaving 10 bases between them. The CDR3: CASSLDRGGTEAFF. The CDR3, as DNA: TGTGCCAGCAGCTTAGATCGGGGGGGCACTGAAGCTTTCTTT. The entire variable domain, with the rest obtained from reference TRBV7-9 and TRBJ1-1, is as follows: DTGVSQNPRHKITKRGQNVTFRCDPISEHNRLYWYRQTLGQGPEFLTYFQNEAQLEKSRLLSDRFSAERPKGSFSTLEIQRTEQGDSAMYLCASSLDRGGTEAFFGQGTRLTVV.

V usage is TRBV5-1 and J usage is TRBJ1-6, with 7 bases lining up with TRBD1. The CDR3 runs to 16 residues. The germline CDR1 and CDR2 sequences are SGHRS and YFSETQ. Losses at the gene ends were 4 bases for V and 0 bases for J; bases not matched to a gene: 4. CDR3 nucleotides: TGCGCCAGCAGCGGACAGGCGAGCTCCTATAATTCACCCCTCCACTTT. It is translated as CASSGQASSYNSPLHF.

The gene calls are TRBV5-6 and TRBJ1-2; TRBD1 might be the D (6 bases). The V end lost 2 bases, the J end lost 8 bases, and 22 bases lay between the germline ends. Germline V CDR1 and CDR2: SGHDT, YYEEEE. The CDR3 is made up of 16 amino acids. The CDR3, as DNA: TGTGCCAGCAGCTTTTCAGGGGCCGTTCCTGTGTTGGGCTACACCTTC. Protein product: CASSFSGAVPVLGYTF.

The chain couples TRBV19 to TRBJ1-5; no reliable D call. The CDR3 contains 12 residues. CDR1 and CDR2 from the germline V gene are LNHDA and SQIVND (reference sequence). Trimming took off 1 base at V and 6 bases at J, with 4 bases between the two ends. CDR3 sequence reads: CASSIVSQPQHF. CDR3 coding DNA: TGTGCCAGTAGTATAGTATCTCAGCCCCAGCATTTT.

V is TRBV6-5 and J is TRBJ1-1; tentatively, D is TRBD1 (6 bases). V was trimmed by 6 bases and J by 4 bases, leaving 18 bases between them. Germline lookup yields CDR1 MNHEY and CDR2 SVGAGI. The CDR3 runs to 15 residues. The CDR3 reads CASSLTGTRGTEAFF. The DNA of the CDR3 is TGTGCCAGCAGCCTTACAGGGACCCGGGGCACTGAAGCTTTCTTT.

This rearrangement joins TRBV4-2 to TRBJ2-5; 8 positions match TRBD2. CDR1 is LGHNA and CDR2 is YNFKEQ in the germline V gene. The J segment lost 2 bases and the V segment lost 1 base, leaving 0 bases of the junction unmatched. The CDR3 spans 14 residues. The CDR3, as DNA: TGTGCCAGCAGCCAAGGCGGGGGGCAAGAGACCCAGTACTTC. As protein: CASSQGGGQETQYF.

This chain uses TRBV7-9 with TRBJ2-7, with 7 bases identical to TRBD1. CDR3 size: 14 residues. The junction had 5 bases not matched to a gene; V was cut back by 4 bases and J by 2 bases. The V gene's germline CDR1 is SEHNR and CDR2 FQNEAQ (reference sequence). The CDR3 spells CASSSTGNPYEQYF. The CDR3 bases are TGTGCCAGCAGCTCGACAGGGAACCCCTACGAGCAGTACTTC.

The gene calls are TRBV7-2 and TRBJ1-1; a possible D gene is TRBD1 (6 bases). V was trimmed by 3 bases and J by 4 bases, leaving 9 bases between them. CDR1 and CDR2 from the germline V gene are SGHTA and FQGNSA. This CDR3 spans 13 amino acids. The CDR3 protein is CASSLNRVTEAFF. The CDR3 DNA reads as TGTGCCAGCAGCTTGAACAGGGTCACTGAAGCTTTCTTT. Full variable domain (remainder filled in from reference TRBV7-2 and TRBJ1-1): GAGVSQSPSNKVTEKGKDVELRCDPISGHTALYWYRQSLGQGLEFLIYFQGNSAPDKSGLPSDRFSAERTGGSVSTLTIQRTQQEDSAVYLCASSLNRVTEAFFGQGTRLTVV.

This clone was found once. The chain recombines TRBV18 with TRBJ1-6; 8 nucleotides line up with TRBD1. CDR3 length: 15 amino acids. After removal of 1 base from V and 9 bases from J, the junction contained 5 bases not matched to a gene. In germline, CDR1 is KGHSH, CDR2 LQKENI. The chain's CDR3 is CASSPLTGEGSPLHF. As DNA, the CDR3 is TGTGCCAGCTCACCACTGACAGGGGAGGGTTCACCCCTCCACTTT.